These 9 T cell receptor beta chains originate from one sample sequenced in a study. TCRdb re-called the 5' RACE reads with MiXCR, one entry per CDR3 protein. The sample records around 55,000 distinct CDR3 sequences, less than 25% being singletons. Cells sorted as Tregs were CD4+, CD25+ and CD127-/low. The sequenced sample consisted of tumor-infiltrating Tregs sorted from the breast tumor. These receptors were collected from a female donor with breast cancer.

This clonotype was detected only a few times. The chain employs TRBV5-1 and TRBJ2-1; TRBD2 agrees at 8 bases. Looked up from germline, CDR1 is SGHRS and CDR2 is YFSETQ. Trimming at V came to 2 bases and at J to 1 base, leaving 5 bases not matched to a gene. The CDR3 has 16 amino acids. CDR3 in amino acids: CASSLLGGRSYNEQFF. The CDR3 bases are TGCGCCAGCAGCTTATTAGGCGGGAGGTCCTACAATGAGCAGTTCTTC.

This clonotype was counted a few times. The V gene is TRBV6-2 or TRBV6-3, the J gene TRBJ2-5, with unresolved D. CDR1 MNHEY and CDR2 SVGEGT come from the germline V gene. The CDR3 consists of 14 residues. V lost 4 bases to trimming and J lost 4 bases, with 13 bases between them. The CDR3 region has the DNA TGTGCCAGCAGTTTGGATTCTCCGGGAGAGACCCAGTACTTC. Encoded protein: CASSLDSPGETQYF.

The chain links TRBV6-6 to TRBJ2-7, with a possible D match to TRBD1 (6 bases). V lost 6 bases and J 2 bases, leaving 17 bases between the germline ends. The CDR3 runs to 15 residues. Germline V gene sequence: CDR1 MNHNY, CDR2 SVGAGI (reference sequence). CDR3 sequence: CASSPKQGLPYEQYF. CDR3 in DNA: TGTGCCAGCAGCCCTAAACAGGGTTTACCCTACGAGCAGTACTTC.

This clonotype ranks as medium-sized. This chain links TRBV20-1 with TRBJ2-3; D perhaps matches TRBD1 (6 bases). The germline V gene encodes CDR1 DFQATT and CDR2 SNEGSKA (reference sequence). Trimming shortened V by 5 bases and J by 2 bases, and 14 bases separated the two germline ends. This CDR3 has 14 amino acids. CDR3 in DNA: TGCAGTGCTGCAGGACAGCCTCTCACAGATACGCAGTATTTT. Amino acid sequence: CSAAGQPLTDTQYF.

This clonotype was recorded a few times. The chain has TRBV15 and TRBJ2-5; D is uncertain. The CDR3 is 13 residues long. The ends were cut back, 4 bases at V and 4 bases at J, with 10 bases in the middle. Germline V lookup: CDR1 LNHNV, CDR2 YYDKDF (reference sequence). The CDR3 sequence: CATSNHALETQYF. DNA for the CDR3: TGTGCCACCAGCAACCACGCGCTAGAGACCCAGTACTTC.

The J gene is TRBJ1-4, the V gene TRBV7-9; 8 nucleotides match TRBD1. Trimming took 6 bases from V and 7 from J; bases not matched to a gene: 10. The CDR3 totals 15 residues. Germline lookup yields CDR1 SEHNR and CDR2 FQNEAQ (reference sequence). This chain's CDR3 is CASSSDRGNSEKLFF. The CDR3 nucleotides read TGTGCCAGCAGTTCCGACAGGGGTAATAGTGAAAAACTGTTTTTT. Complete variable domain (other parts from reference TRBV7-9 and TRBJ1-4): DTGVSQNPRHKITKRGQNVTFRCDPISEHNRLYWYRQTLGQGPEFLTYFQNEAQLEKSRLLSDRFSAERPKGSFSTLEIQRTEQGDSAMYLCASSSDRGNSEKLFFGSGTQLSVL.

In its sample, this clonotype was seen many times. The chain couples TRBV7-9 to TRBJ1-1, with a tentative D call TRBD1 (5 bases). The germline gives CDR1 SEHNR, CDR2 FQNEAQ (reference sequence). Trimming removed 6 bases at V and 7 bases at J, with 15 bases between. The CDR3 loop spans 13 amino acids. CDR3: CASSSGTPFEAFF. The CDR3 nucleotides are TGTGCCAGCAGTTCCGGGACGCCTTTTGAAGCTTTCTTT.

V gene TRBV18 combines with J gene TRBJ1-2; D is unresolved. Germline-derived CDR1 and CDR2 are KGHSH and LQKENI. V lost 5 bases and J 0 bases, leaving 4 bases between the germline ends. The CDR3 consists of 12 residues. Written as DNA, the CDR3 is TGTGCCAGCTCAGAGACTAACTATGGCTACACCTTC. Amino acids: CASSETNYGYTF.

The chain uses TRBV7-2 and TRBJ2-7; D might be TRBD2 (5 bases). The CDR3 has 13 residues. V lost 3 bases and J 5 bases, leaving 11 bases between the germline ends. The germline CDR1 and CDR2 sequences are SGHTA and FQGNSA. CDR3 region: CASSFLLDHEQYF. The DNA for the CDR3 is TGTGCCAGCAGCTTTTTACTAGATCACGAGCAGTACTTC.